This T cell receptor beta chain is drawn from a study of control samples from healthy donors and cancer patients. The repertoire was sequenced with immunoSEQ multiplex PCR; TCRdb's copy has only in-frame clones and lacks some. The sample lists about 52,000 clones; roughly 96% were seen once. Germline values: CDR1 LGHDT, CDR2 YNNKEL (reference sequence). Trimming pared 1 base from V and 0 bases from J, leaving 6 bases between. This CDR3 comprises 14 residues. This clone was seen just once. The clonotype comes from a man aged 25 to 45 in good health. The J gene is TRBJ1-1, the V gene TRBV3-1 (or the pseudogene TRBV3-2); D is undetermined. What was sequenced was blood. The CDR3 DNA follows: TGTGCCAGCAGCCAAGGCAGTTTGAACACTGAAGCTTTCTTT. It yields the protein CASSQGSLNTEAFF.